One and the same sample provided the 7 T cell receptor beta chains below, sequenced in a study of T cells in women clearing cervical HPV infection. Clones were read by immunoSEQ multiplex PCR, and TCRdb kept only the in-frame ones, dropping some. This repertoire includes 45,000 to 50,000 clones. Sequencing was performed on blood buffy coat. The receptors were sampled from a woman aged 18 to 75 with a cervical HPV16 infection that either progressed to CIN3+ or cleared (not recorded which).

In the case of this clone: The CDR3 end is not reached by the read, which stops 3 residues before it; the germline J gene fills it in. The chain employs TRBV20-1 and TRBJ1-2; a weak D match, TRBD1 (5 bases). Trimming removed 1 base from V and 4 bases from J, with 10 bases in between. CDR1 and CDR2 from the germline V gene are DFQATT and SNEGSKA (reference sequence). This CDR3 comprises 13 residues. The sequenced CDR3 bases are TGCAGTGCTAGAGGGGGCGACGCCTATGGC. It is translated as CSARGGDAYG. The entire CDR3 sequence reads CSARGGDAYGYTF.

CDR3 bases read: TGTGCCAGCAGTGATCCCGGGACTTCGAGATACGAG. Protein sequence: CASSDPGTSRYE. The CDR3 as a whole reads CASSDPGTSRYEQYF. The genes are TRBV6-1 and TRBJ2-7; tentatively, D is TRBD2 (6 bases). The sequence runs out 3 residues before the end of the CDR3; the remainder is reconstructed from the germline J gene. CDR1 and CDR2 (germline): MNHNS, SASEGT. The CDR3 sequence is 15 residues long. Deletions cut 3 bases from V and 4 bases from J, with 16 bases between.

A note on this clone: Coverage ceases 3 residues before the CDR3 finishes, and the germline J gene fills in the end. The chain combines TRBV19 with TRBJ2-3; 8 nucleotides line up with TRBD1. This CDR3 is 14 amino acids long. Germline CDR1 is LNHDA and CDR2 is SQIVND (reference sequence). CDR3 loop: CASGAADRGETQYF. The DNA read from the CDR3 is TGTGCCAGTGGAGCAGCAGACAGGGGAGAGACG.

Notes on this clone: The CDR3 goes on 3 residues after the read ends, and that part is filled in from the germline J gene. The chain uses TRBV27 and TRBJ2-1, with TRBD2 identical over 11 bases. Germline V CDR1 and CDR2: MNHEY, SMNVEV (reference sequence). CDR3 size: 15 residues. Germline trimming cut 2 bases from V and 4 bases from J; bases unmatched to any gene: 1. The covered CDR3 bases are TGTGCCAGCAGTTTACGACTAGCGGGGTACAATGAG. Amino acid sequence: CASSLRLAGYNE. The full CDR3 reads CASSLRLAGYNEQFF.

Of note for this clone: The CDR3 is cut off 3 residues early in the read; its end comes from the germline J gene. V usage is TRBV19 and J usage is TRBJ1-5; no firm D call. This CDR3 has 16 residues. Germline V gives CDR1 LNHDA, CDR2 SQIVND (reference sequence). Trimming took 7 bases from V and 4 from J, leaving 20 bases between them. CDR3 residues: CASTRGTVIGNQPQHF. CDR3 DNA (partial): TGTGCCAGTACCCGGGGAACTGTGATAGGGAATCAGCCC.

Details on this clone: The CDR3 extends 3 residues past the end of the read, so its final part is completed from the germline J gene. This rearrangement joins TRBV7-2 to TRBJ2-1; no firm D call. The CDR3 runs to 11 residues. Germline loops: CDR1 SGHTA, CDR2 FQGNSA. The ends were cut back, 5 bases at V and 5 bases at J, with 4 bases in the middle. This CDR3 is CASSQNNEQFF. The CDR3 DNA, read in part, is TGTGCCAGCAGCCAGAACAATGAG. The full variable domain, completed using reference TRBV7-2 and TRBJ2-1, is GAGVSQSPSNKVTEKGKDVELRCDPISGHTALYWYRQSLGQGLEFLIYFQGNSAPDKSGLPSDRFSAERTGGSVSTLTIQRTQQEDSAVYLCASSQNNEQFFGPGTRLTVL.

On this clone: The read stops 3 residues short of the end of the CDR3; the missing end is completed from the germline J gene. This chain uses TRBV20-1 with TRBJ2-1; D is perhaps TRBD2 (6 bases). Deletions cut 6 bases from V and 9 bases from J, with 21 bases between. Germline-derived CDR1 and CDR2 are DFQATT and SNEGSKA (reference sequence). The CDR3 is 14 amino acids. CDR3 sequence reads: CSALDWAGSTEQFF. The sequenced CDR3 bases are TGCAGTGCCCTCGACTGGGCGGGGTCGACTGAG.